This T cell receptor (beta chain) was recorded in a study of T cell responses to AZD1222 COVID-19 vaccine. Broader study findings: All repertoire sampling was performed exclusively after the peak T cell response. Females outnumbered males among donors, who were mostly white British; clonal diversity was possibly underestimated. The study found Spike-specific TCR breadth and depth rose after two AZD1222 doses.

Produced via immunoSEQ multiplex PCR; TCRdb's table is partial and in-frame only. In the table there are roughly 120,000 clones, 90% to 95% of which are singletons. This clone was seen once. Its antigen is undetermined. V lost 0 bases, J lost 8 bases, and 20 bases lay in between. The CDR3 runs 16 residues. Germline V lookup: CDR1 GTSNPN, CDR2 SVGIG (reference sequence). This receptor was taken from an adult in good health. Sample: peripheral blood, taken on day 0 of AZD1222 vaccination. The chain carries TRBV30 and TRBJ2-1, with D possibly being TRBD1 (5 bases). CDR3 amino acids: CAWSVPRQGKAYEQFF. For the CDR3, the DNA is TGTGCCTGGAGTGTACCGAGGCAGGGAAAGGCCTATGAGCAGTTCTTC.